This T cell receptor (beta chain) emerged from a study of blood T cells in healthy people across ages. The V end was cut by 0 bases, the J end by 10 bases, with 18 bases between. This CDR3 region has 15 residues. The germline gives CDR1 PRHDT, CDR2 FYEKMQ (reference sequence). A second PCR of about 7 to 12 cycles used a sample-barcoded 5' primer and a J-beta primer mix. Using its own MiXCR run on the 5' RACE reads, TCRdb lists one record per CDR3 protein. The table has about 1,800,000 distinct CDR3 sequences, approximately 28% seen once. This sequence joins TRBV13 and TRBJ1-2, with a possible D match to TRBD1 (6 bases). Specimen: blood. The TCR comes from a woman in her thirties in good health. Here the CDR3 reads CASSLGLQQGYVYTF. For the CDR3, the DNA is TGTGCCAGCAGCTTAGGCCTTCAACAGGGATACGTCTACACCTTC.